This T cell receptor (beta chain) was found in a study of Ad26.COV2.S vaccination and SARS-CoV-2 variants. Study findings and constraints: Total T cell responses, in the TCR breadth and depth analyses, may have been underestimated.

Points on this clone: Antigen unknown.

The V gene's germline CDR1 is MNHNY and CDR2 SVGAGI (reference sequence). This CDR3 region has 15 residues. V lost 10 bases, J lost 7 bases, and 15 bases stayed unmatched. Generated by immunoSEQ multiplex PCR, the TCRdb table keeps only in-frame clones and is missing some. The sample contains about 350,000 clones, 92% of which appear only once. The chain employs TRBV6-6 and TRBJ2-7; 11 bases are shared with TRBD1. This specimen consisted of peripheral blood, obtained after recovery from COVID-19. This clonotype was sampled from a human donor who had recovered from COVID-19. Here the CDR3 reads CATANEGQGAREQYF. In nucleotides, the CDR3 is TGTGCCACTGCTAACGAAGGACAGGGGGCGCGAGAGCAGTACTTC.